This TCR beta chain was sequenced for a study of CD4+ T cells in melanoma. Findings and caveats of the study: Diverse differentiation states were reported for melanoma neoantigen-specific CD4+ T cells. CD8+ T cell, macrophage and B cell function reportedly correlated with neoantigen-specific CD4+ T cells.

Germline V gene lookup returns CDR1 MNHNY and CDR2 SVGAGI (reference sequence). This CDR3 region has 15 residues. Trimming took 6 bases from V and 2 from J, leaving 14 bases between them. Sequenced by immunoSEQ multiplex PCR; TCRdb stores in-frame clones only, minus some. The sample contains approximately 9,600 clones, 55% to 65% of which appear only once. Comments on this clone: No antigen is known for it.

V and J are TRBV6-6 and TRBJ2-1; D is undetermined. Sample: cells from a culture (not recorded whether cultured in vitro). The TCR sequence derives from a human donor with melanoma. The CDR3, as DNA: TGTGCCAGCAGGACCGGGCCTCAGGCCTACAATGAGCAGTTCTTC. Its protein is CASRTGPQAYNEQFF.